The 14 T cell receptor beta chains below come from one sample, sequenced in a study of T cell responses to AZD1222 COVID-19 vaccine. TCRdb keeps only in-frame clones here, not all; method: immunoSEQ multiplex PCR. The sample consists of 90,000 to 100,000 clones, roughly nine tenths of them appearing once. The sample consisted of peripheral blood, taken on day 0 of AZD1222 vaccination. Every receptor here comes from an adult in good health.

This clone was seen only once. The J gene is TRBJ1-1, the V gene TRBV7-2; D not resolved. The length of the CDR3 is 13 residues. Trimming left V 1 base short and J 2 bases short, with 5 bases between. Germline loops: CDR1 SGHTA, CDR2 FQGNSA. CDR3 bases: TGTGCCAGCAGCTTAGTTCTTAACACTGAAGCTTTCTTT. It is translated as CASSLVLNTEAFF.

This clone has just a few counts. The gene calls are TRBV5-1 and TRBJ1-6; possibly TRBD1 for D (6 bases). Looked up from germline, CDR1 is SGHRS and CDR2 is YFSETQ. This CDR3 contains 15 residues. V lost 3 bases and J lost 13, with 20 bases in between. The CDR3 DNA reads as TGCGCCAGCAGCTCCTCGACAGGCGGGGTACGCCCCCTCCACTTT. It specifies CASSSSTGGVRPLHF.

The chain has TRBV6-4 and TRBJ2-1, with 10 bases that match TRBD1. Germline assignment: CDR1 MRHNA and CDR2 SNTAGT. This CDR3 region has 17 residues. V dropped 3 bases and J dropped 3; count of bases not matched to a gene: 8. The DNA of the CDR3 is TGTGCCAGCAGTGAAGATTGGACAGGGGGGCTCTACAATGAGCAGTTCTTC. This gives the protein CASSEDWTGGLYNEQFF.

The chain combines TRBV19 with TRBJ1-2, with D perhaps TRBD1 (5 bases). Germline values: CDR1 LNHDA, CDR2 SQIVND (reference sequence). CDR3 length: 15 residues. Trimming cost V 0 bases and J 5 bases, with 13 bases left between them. CDR3 sequence reads: CASSIDLYGGYGYTF. The CDR3 nucleotides read TGTGCCAGTAGTATAGATCTTTATGGGGGATATGGCTACACCTTC.

This rearrangement joins TRBV12-3 or TRBV12-4 to TRBJ1-2; D is unresolved. Trimming shortened V by 6 bases and J by 4 bases, and 12 bases separated the two germline ends. CDR3 length: 13 residues. The CDR3 DNA is TGTGCCAGCAGGTTACGGGATACCTATGGCTACACCTTC. It encodes CASRLRDTYGYTF.

The chain carries TRBV3-1 (or the pseudogene TRBV3-2) and TRBJ1-2; tentative D call: TRBD1 (5 bases). The CDR3 is 13 residues long. V shed 3 bases and J shed 8 bases, with 13 bases lying between them. Germline V gene data show CDR1 as LGHDT and CDR2 as YNNKEL (reference sequence). CDR3 nucleotide sequence: TGTGCCAGCAGCCACTGGGACCGCTTGGGCTACACCTTC. This sequence encodes CASSHWDRLGYTF.

In the case of this clone: At the DNA level, this CDR3 is encoded by other sequences in the same sample as well. This chain connects TRBV14 to TRBJ1-2; weak D call: TRBD1 (6 bases). The V and J ends lost 3 bases and 2 bases respectively, with 7 bases between them. The CDR3 spans 13 residues. The V gene's germline CDR1 is SGHDN and CDR2 FVKESK. In nucleotides, the CDR3 is TGTGCCAGCAGCCAGGGGACAAACTATGGCTACACCTTC. Its translation is CASSQGTNYGYTF.

The rearrangement joins TRBV12-5 to TRBJ2-7; 10 bases fit TRBD1. Germline V gives CDR1 LGHNT, CDR2 FRNRAP. This CDR3 is built from 12 residues. The CDR3: CAHRDRGVWQYF. As DNA, the CDR3 is TGTGCCCACCGGGACAGGGGTGTATGGCAGTACTTC.

The chain has TRBV5-4 and TRBJ1-4; 7 bases are shared with TRBD1. CDR3 length: 16 amino acids. Germline CDR1 SGHNT, CDR2 YYREEE (reference sequence). V lost 3 bases, J lost 2 bases, and 7 bases stayed unmatched. CDR3: CASSYKQGSTNEKLFF. CDR3 bases: TGTGCCAGCAGCTACAAACAGGGGTCTACTAATGAAAAACTGTTTTTT.

This clone has just a few counts. The chain recombines TRBV5-3 with TRBJ1-1; TRBD1 agrees at 10 bases. TRBV5-3 is recorded as an ORF, its role being uncertain. The trim removed 4 bases at V and 6 bases at J, leaving 15 bases unmatched. The CDR3 extends over 17 amino acids. The chain's CDR3 is CARSPPQTGTGDPEAFF. In DNA form, the CDR3 reads TGTGCCAGAAGCCCCCCCCAGACCGGGACAGGGGACCCTGAAGCTTTCTTT.

The chain is built from TRBV10-3 and TRBJ1-2; D is undetermined. CDR1 ENHRY and CDR2 SYGVKD come from the germline V gene. V shed 0 bases and J shed 8 bases, with 13 bases lying between them. This CDR3 has 14 amino acids. CDR3 sequence reads: CAISESPVSGGYTF. In nucleotides, the CDR3 is TGTGCCATCAGTGAGTCGCCGGTATCGGGCGGCTACACCTTC.

The chain combines TRBV2 with TRBJ1-2, with TRBD1 matching over 9 bases. The junction had 4 bases not matched to a gene; V was cut back by 6 bases and J by 8 bases. The CDR3 sequence is 12 residues long. Per the germline V gene, CDR1 is SNHLY and CDR2 is FYNNEI. The DNA for the CDR3 is TGTGCCAGCAGGGGGACAGGGAGAGGCTACACCTTC. Translation: CASRGTGRGYTF. Full variable domain (outside the CDR3, taken from reference TRBV2 and TRBJ1-2): EPEVTQTPSHQVTQMGQEVILRCVPISNHLYFYWYRQILGQKVEFLVSFYNNEISEKSEIFDDQFSVERPDGSNFTLKIRSTKLEDSAMYFCASRGTGRGYTFGSGTRLTVV.

This rearrangement joins TRBV9 to TRBJ2-3; 11 bases agree with TRBD2. Germline V CDR1 and CDR2: SGDLS, YYNGEE. The CDR3 has 15 amino acids. The V segment lost 2 bases and the J segment 4 bases; nucleotides outside the gene matches: 3. The CDR3 loop is CASSVLSGGADTQYF. CDR3 DNA: TGTGCCAGCAGCGTTCTTAGCGGGGGGGCAGATACGCAGTATTTT.

The rearrangement uses TRBV28 and TRBJ1-6, with 7 bases identical to TRBD1. Trimming removed 6 bases from V and 2 bases from J; junction bases left unmatched: 7. The CDR3 sequence is 16 residues long. Germline CDR1 and CDR2: MDHEN and SYDVKM. The chain's CDR3 is CASSRTGDPYNSPLHF. The CDR3 DNA is TGTGCCAGCAGCCGGACAGGCGACCCCTATAATTCACCCCTCCACTTT.